Each of the 18 T cell receptor beta chains below was sequenced from the same sample in a study of cytomegalovirus exposure and HLA in healthy donors. The PCR ran on 60 Vbeta and 13 Jbeta primers. The table came from immunoSEQ multiplex PCR; TCRdb's copy has only in-frame clones and leaves some out. The sample holds 85,000 to 130,000 clones, about a tenth seen once. The sequenced sample was PBMCs. These receptors came from a man aged 35 to 55 in good health and CMV-seropositive.

This clone has just a few counts. The chain uses TRBV11-1 and TRBJ2-1; 10 bases match TRBD2. Germline trimming cut 4 bases from V and 2 bases from J; bases unmatched to any gene: 2. The V gene's germline CDR1 is SGHAT and CDR2 FQDESV (reference sequence). The length of the CDR3 is 15 residues. The DNA of the CDR3 is TGTGCCAGCAGCTCAGGACTAGCGGCCTACAATGAGCAGTTCTTC. It translates to CASSSGLAAYNEQFF.

The chain uses TRBV27 and TRBJ1-4, with TRBD1 matching over 9 bases. Per the germline V gene, CDR1 is MNHEY and CDR2 is SMNVEV (reference sequence). The CDR3 spans 15 residues. The trim removed 6 bases at V and 2 bases at J, leaving 4 bases unmatched. CDR3 nucleotide sequence: TGTGCCAGCAGAGGGACAGGGATCACTAATGAAAAACTGTTTTTT. Translation: CASRGTGITNEKLFF.

This clone was observed a handful of times. This rearrangement joins TRBV9 to TRBJ2-1, with TRBD2 identical over 7 bases. With V trimmed by 4 bases and J by 2 bases, 6 bases remained unmatched. The CDR3 extends over 15 amino acids. Germline CDR1 is SGDLS and CDR2 is YYNGEE. CDR3 residues: CASSQRGDPYNEQFF. As DNA, the CDR3 is TGTGCCAGCAGCCAACGGGGGGACCCCTACAATGAGCAGTTCTTC.

This clone occurred a few times. The chain carries TRBV5-1 and TRBJ2-3, with 7 bases that match TRBD2. Looked up from germline, CDR1 is SGHRS and CDR2 is YFSETQ. J gave up 5 bases and V 0 bases, and 3 bases lay outside the gene matches. The CDR3 extends over 14 amino acids. The CDR3 DNA is TGCGCCAGCAGCTTGGAGGGACTAAAAGATACGCAGTATTTT. Its translation is CASSLEGLKDTQYF. The whole variable domain, filled in from reference TRBV5-1 and TRBJ2-3, reads KAGVTQTPRYLIKTRGQQVTLSCSPISGHRSVSWYQQTPGQGLQFLFEYFSETQRNKGNFPGRFSGRQFSNSRSEMNVSTLELGDSALYLCASSLEGLKDTQYFGPGTRLTVL.

This clone has just a few counts. The chain uses TRBV7-2 and TRBJ2-7; maybe TRBD2 (6 bases). Trimming shortened V by 3 bases and J by 1 base, and 13 bases separated the two germline ends. CDR3 length: 15 amino acids. Germline assignment: CDR1 SGHTA and CDR2 FQGNSA. This CDR3 is CASSFGGDRSYEQYF. The CDR3, as DNA: TGTGCCAGCAGCTTCGGGGGAGACAGATCCTACGAGCAGTACTTC.

This clone was counted only a few times. This rearrangement joins TRBV5-6 to TRBJ2-5; D not certain. Trimming removed 1 base from V and 3 bases from J, with 7 bases in between. CDR1 is SGHDT and CDR2 is YYEEEE in the germline V gene. The CDR3 is 13 amino acids. The CDR3 reads CASSLYQEETQYF. CDR3 DNA: TGTGCCAGCAGCTTGTATCAGGAAGAGACCCAGTACTTC.

This clone was observed a handful of times. J is TRBJ1-1 and V is TRBV10-3; 8 bases match TRBD1. This CDR3 contains 14 residues. The ends lost 3 bases at V and 5 bases at J; junction bases unmatched: 5. Germline V CDR1 and CDR2: ENHRY, SYGVKD. This CDR3 is CAISEGTGGTEAFF. The CDR3 bases are TGTGCCATCAGTGAAGGGACAGGAGGAACTGAAGCTTTCTTT.

The rearrangement uses TRBV19 and TRBJ2-5; D unclear. Germline V gene lookup returns CDR1 LNHDA and CDR2 SQIVND (reference sequence). This CDR3 is built from 14 residues. Between the trimmed V and J ends, which lost 4 bases and 0 bases, there was a span of 9 bases. CDR3 amino acids: CASSRTVYQETQYF. CDR3 DNA sequence: TGTGCCAGTAGTAGAACAGTGTACCAAGAGACCCAGTACTTC.

The chain is built from TRBV2 and TRBJ1-5; unclear D gene. The V gene's germline CDR1 is SNHLY and CDR2 FYNNEI. Trimming removed 5 bases at V and 0 bases at J, with 11 bases between. The length of the CDR3 is 15 residues. The CDR3 loop reads CASSPRMISNQPQHF. In DNA, the CDR3 is TGTGCCAGCAGTCCTAGGATGATTAGCAATCAGCCCCAGCATTTT.

The J gene is TRBJ2-7, the V gene TRBV30; D unresolved. Germline assignment: CDR1 GTSNPN and CDR2 SVGIG (reference sequence). Trimming removed 0 bases from V and 6 bases from J, with 12 bases in between. This CDR3 comprises 13 residues. CDR3 DNA: TGTGCCTGGAGTGTCACCGACGACTCCGAGCAGTACTTC. This translates into CAWSVTDDSEQYF.

The V and J genes are TRBV14 and TRBJ1-1; D unresolved. CDR1 and CDR2 from the germline V gene are SGHDN and FVKESK. The length of the CDR3 is 13 residues. V shed 2 bases and J shed 5 bases, with 9 bases lying between them. In nucleotides, the CDR3 is TGTGCCAGCAGCCAATCTTTTTTAACTGAAGCTTTCTTT. The encoded protein is CASSQSFLTEAFF.

This clone was recorded a few times. The gene calls are TRBV5-1 and TRBJ2-7; 8 bases are a match to TRBD2. The V segment lost 4 bases and the J segment 2 bases; nucleotides outside the gene matches: 8. Germline V gene lookup returns CDR1 SGHRS and CDR2 YFSETQ. The length of the CDR3 is 15 residues. The CDR3 sequence: CASSEGTSGAYEQYF. The CDR3 bases are TGCGCCAGCAGCGAGGGTACTAGCGGAGCCTACGAGCAGTACTTC.

This clone came up many times. This chain joins TRBV15 and TRBJ2-3, with 8 bases lining up with TRBD2. This CDR3 region has 16 residues. The V gene end was trimmed by 3 bases and the J gene end by 1 base; junction bases not matched to a gene: 6. Germline assignment: CDR1 LNHNV and CDR2 YYDKDF (reference sequence). Written as DNA, the CDR3 is TGTGCCACCAGCAGGGGAGCGGGAGAAGGCACAGATACGCAGTATTTT. Its translation: CATSRGAGEGTDTQYF. Looking up the rest from reference TRBV15 and TRBJ2-3 gives the full variable domain: DAMVIQNPRYQVTQFGKPVTLSCSQTLNHNVMYWYQQKSSQAPKLLFHYYDKDFNNEADTPDNFQSRRPNTSFCFLDIRSPGLGDTAMYLCATSRGAGEGTDTQYFGPGTRLTVL.

The chain combines TRBV7-9 with TRBJ2-5, with D perhaps matching TRBD1 (6 bases). Between the trimmed V and J ends, which lost 2 bases and 5 bases, there was a span of 18 bases. In germline, CDR1 is SEHNR, CDR2 FQNEAQ (reference sequence). The CDR3 has 16 amino acids. The CDR3 DNA reads as TGTGCCAGCAGCTTAAATCCAGGGGCCAGATTTGAGACCCAGTACTTC. Its protein is CASSLNPGARFETQYF.

The CDR3 region has the DNA TGTGCCAGCAGCTTAGGCTGGACAGGTAGTACGTGGGGCTACAATGAGCAGTTCTTC. Amino acids: CASSLGWTGSTWGYNEQFF. This rearrangement joins TRBV7-2 to TRBJ2-1, with TRBD1 matching 7 bases. V dropped 1 base and J dropped 3; count of bases not matched to a gene: 15. CDR1 and CDR2 (germline): SGHTA, FQGNSA. There are 19 residues in the CDR3.

The chain joins TRBV20-1 to TRBJ1-4; the D is unclear. CDR3 length equals 11 residues. CDR1 and CDR2 from the germline V gene are DFQATT and SNEGSKA (reference sequence). Trimming took off 7 bases at V and 11 bases at J, with 14 bases between the two ends. CDR3: CSVQIALKLFF. CDR3 coding DNA: TGCAGTGTGCAGATTGCTTTGAAACTGTTTTTT.

This chain joins TRBV14 and TRBJ1-1; D gene ambiguous. V lost 4 bases and J lost 10, with 13 bases in between. The V gene's germline CDR1 is SGHDN and CDR2 FVKESK. The CDR3 extends over 12 amino acids. CDR3 sequence: CASSLSVFGAFF. For the CDR3, the DNA is TGTGCCAGCAGCCTAAGCGTGTTTGGAGCTTTCTTT.

This clone was seen a single time. The J gene is TRBJ2-7, the V gene TRBV9, with D maybe TRBD2 (6 bases). This CDR3 has 15 amino acids. Trimming shortened V by 1 base and J by 2 bases, and 13 bases separated the two germline ends. Germline-derived CDR1 and CDR2 are SGDLS and YYNGEE. The CDR3 is CASSVSAGPTYEQYF. CDR3 bases: TGTGCCAGCAGCGTATCTGCGGGGCCTACCTACGAGCAGTACTTC.